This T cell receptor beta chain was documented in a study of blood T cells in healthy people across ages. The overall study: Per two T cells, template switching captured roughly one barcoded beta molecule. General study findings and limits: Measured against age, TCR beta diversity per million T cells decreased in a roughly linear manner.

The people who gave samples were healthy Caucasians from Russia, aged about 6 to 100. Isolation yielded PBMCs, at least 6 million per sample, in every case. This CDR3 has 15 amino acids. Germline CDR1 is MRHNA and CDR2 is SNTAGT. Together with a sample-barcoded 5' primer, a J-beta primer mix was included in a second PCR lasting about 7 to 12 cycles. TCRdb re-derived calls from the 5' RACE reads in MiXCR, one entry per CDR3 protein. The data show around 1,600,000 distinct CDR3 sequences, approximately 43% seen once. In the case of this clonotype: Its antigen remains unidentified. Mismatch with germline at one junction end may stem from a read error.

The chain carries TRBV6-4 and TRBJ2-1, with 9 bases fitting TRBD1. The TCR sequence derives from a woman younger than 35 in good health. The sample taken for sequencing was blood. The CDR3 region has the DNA TGTACCAGCAGTGACCGGGACAGGGTTGATAATGAGCAGTTCTTC. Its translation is CTSSDRDRVDNEQFF.